This T cell receptor beta chain emerged from a study of T cells in Graves' hyperthyroidism and ophthalmopathy. Study outcomes and limitations: The majority of expanded thyroid clonotypes above 0.001 also appeared in blood.

The CDR3 is 15 amino acids. V shed 2 bases, J shed 6 bases, and the junction held 9 bases outside the gene matches. Germline assignment: CDR1 PRHDT and CDR2 FYEKMQ (reference sequence). This clonotype was seen at least ten times. Its antigen is unidentified. Amplified regions were TCR beta CDR3 sequences from RNA transcripts. RT-PCR in the first round (using the HTBI primer set) targeted the TCR CDR3. TCRdb redid the calling of the multiplex PCR reads with MiXCR, one entry per CDR3 protein. Of roughly 500,000 distinct CDR3 sequences detected, about 24% appear once; the ten largest clones hold about 11%.

The TCR originated in a woman in her twenties or thirties with Graves' ophthalmopathy. V usage is TRBV13 and J usage is TRBJ1-2; 7 nucleotides align to TRBD1. Sequencing was done on a sample of blood. This chain's CDR3 is CASSLRGQDLNGYTF. In DNA, the CDR3 is TGTGCCAGCAGCTTACGCGGACAGGACCTAAATGGCTACACCTTC.